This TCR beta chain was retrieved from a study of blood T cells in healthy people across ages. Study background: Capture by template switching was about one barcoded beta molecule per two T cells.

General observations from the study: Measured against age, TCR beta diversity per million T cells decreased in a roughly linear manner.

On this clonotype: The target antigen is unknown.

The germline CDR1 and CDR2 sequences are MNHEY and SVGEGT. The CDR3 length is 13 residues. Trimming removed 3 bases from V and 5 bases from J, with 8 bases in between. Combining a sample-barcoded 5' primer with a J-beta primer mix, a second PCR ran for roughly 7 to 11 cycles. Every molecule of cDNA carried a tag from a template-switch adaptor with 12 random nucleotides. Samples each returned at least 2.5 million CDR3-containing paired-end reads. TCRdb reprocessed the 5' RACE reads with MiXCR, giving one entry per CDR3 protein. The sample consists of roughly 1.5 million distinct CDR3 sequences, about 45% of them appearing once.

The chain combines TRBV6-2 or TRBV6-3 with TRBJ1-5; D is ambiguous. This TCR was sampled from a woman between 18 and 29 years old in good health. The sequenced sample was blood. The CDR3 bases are TGTGCCAGCAGTTATGGCTATGATCAGCCCCAGCATTTT. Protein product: CASSYGYDQPQHF.